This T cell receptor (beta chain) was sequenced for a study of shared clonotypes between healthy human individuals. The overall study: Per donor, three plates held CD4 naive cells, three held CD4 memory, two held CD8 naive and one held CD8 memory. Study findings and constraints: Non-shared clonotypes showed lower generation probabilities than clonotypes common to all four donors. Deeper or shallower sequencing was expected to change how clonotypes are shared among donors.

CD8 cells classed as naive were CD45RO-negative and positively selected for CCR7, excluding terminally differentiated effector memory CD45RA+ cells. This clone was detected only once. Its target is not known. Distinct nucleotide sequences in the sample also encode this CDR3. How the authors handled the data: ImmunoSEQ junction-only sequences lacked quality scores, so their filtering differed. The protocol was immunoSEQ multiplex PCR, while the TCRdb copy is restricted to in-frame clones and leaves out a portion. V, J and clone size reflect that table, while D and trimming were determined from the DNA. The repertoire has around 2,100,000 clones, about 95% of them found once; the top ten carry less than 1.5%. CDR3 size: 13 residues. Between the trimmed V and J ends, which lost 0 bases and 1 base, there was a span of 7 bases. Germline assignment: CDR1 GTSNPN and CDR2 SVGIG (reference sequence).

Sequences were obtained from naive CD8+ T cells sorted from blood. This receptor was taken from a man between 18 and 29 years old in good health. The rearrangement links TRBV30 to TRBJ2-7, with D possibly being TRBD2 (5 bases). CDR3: CAWSVSDSYEQYF. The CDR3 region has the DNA TGTGCCTGGAGTGTTAGCGATTCCTACGAGCAGTACTTC.